This T cell receptor beta chain is from a study of blood T cell repertoires in COVID-19 (dated by TCRdb to 2019 to 2021). Regarding the complete study: Samples covering the acute and convalescent phases of COVID-19 were provided by collaborators in the United States, Italy and Spain. A freely available public database, intended as a resource for researchers studying the immune response to SARS-CoV-2, is where the repertoires were released. Samples were obtained from the ongoing ImmuneRACE study (first 160 participants) and from 950 to 1,500 subjects provided by 6 global collaborators. The sample metadata nearly always contained a de-identified subject ID, COVID-19 status, age in years and sex. The prospective study material was composed of cDNA or gDNA derived from T cells, B-cell-depleted T cells, or PBMCs. Where available, HLA class I and class II types were obtained from metadata supplied by the sample provider rather than from assay-based typing. Deeply sampled blood TCRbeta repertoires from subjects exposed to, actively infected with, or recovered from COVID-19 were included in the dataset. The paper as a whole reports these results and caveats: The quantity of clinical and demographic metadata differed by source and by participant and was supplied without curation.

Comments on this clone: Its specific antigen is unknown. It has no much larger one-base neighbor in the sample; base qualities were not kept.

At the junction V is shortened by 4 bases and J by 5 bases; bases outside the gene matches: 15. The CDR3 goes from the cysteine to the phenylalanine over 19 residues. Of the read, only the CDR3 DNA is kept; its 57 bases are in frame from base 1. The CDR1 and CDR2 encoded by the germline V gene are SNHLY and FYNNEI. TCRbeta CDR3 regions were amplified from genomic DNA using the immunoSEQ Assay, a bias-controlled multiplex PCR. Turning to the authors' computational methods: Within the assay, amplification of reference gene primers was used to estimate how many nucleated cells each sample contained. To quantify the absolute abundance of each unique TCRbeta CDR3 rearrangement, sequence reads were collapsed and filtered. For each sample, productive Simpson clonality was calculated by taking the square root of Simpson's diversity index across productive rearrangements. Held by TCRdb, this immuneACCESS table contains in-frame sequences only and omits some clones. Under half of the omission traces to an unresolved V gene where checked; the cause of the rest is unknown. V and J calls and clone size are those listed in that table; D and trimming were worked out from the DNA. This sample comprises some 130,000 clones, 70% to 80% of them detected only once. Roughly 9.7% of the sample goes to the ten largest clones.

Another Seattle source contributed samples from volunteer blood donors who had recovered from COVID-19. Collaborating institutions collected whole blood in K2EDTA tubes following their own protocols. Collaborator samples were shipped for TCRbeta analysis as frozen whole blood, isolated PBMCs, or DNA extracted from either sample type. Sequenced sample: peripheral blood. This sequence was found in a man in his sixties who had recovered from COVID-19. The chain joins TRBV2 to TRBJ2-1; 12 of the junction bases match TRBD2. The nucleotides read TGTGCCAGCAGTGTGTGGACTAGCGGGACCCAAGATGGCCACAATGAGCAGTTCTTC. It is translated as CASSVWTSGTQDGHNEQFF. This CDR3, with the reference TRBV2 and TRBJ2-1 proteins standing in past its ends, gives the full variable domain EPEVTQTPSHQVTQMGQEVILRCVPISNHLYFYWYRQILGQKVEFLVSFYNNEISEKSEIFDDQFSVERPDGSNFTLKIRSTKLEDSAMYFCASSVWTSGTQDGHNEQFFGPGTRLTVL.